This T cell receptor beta chain was recovered during a study of T cells after yellow fever vaccination (dated 2019 in TCRdb). A note on the overall study: The SMART-Seq v4 Ultra Low Input RNA kit was used to prepare libraries from fractions with low cell numbers. To track T-cell clones before and after primary and booster YFV17D yellow fever vaccination, bulk TCR alpha and beta repertoires were sequenced longitudinally. Two healthy male donors, one aged 18 to 30 and one aged 30 to 40 years, were included in the cohort. Blood was collected at multiple timepoints before and after primary and secondary immunization, and bulk PBMC replicates and cell subsets were isolated. The full study reports these points: FACS-sorted repertoires could contain abundant contaminating clonotypes from the bulk population, so computational filtering was required. A small share of clonotypes occurred in both CD4 and CD8 compartments, likely arising from convergent recombination. Most clones expanded after primary vaccination (almost 97% of CD4 and around 88% of CD8) were re-detected after the booster, suggesting that broad memory maintenance occurred. The secondary T-cell response was weaker than the primary response but faster, peaking on day 5 instead of day 15. Only a couple of donors were included in the study, so the extent to which the findings can be generalized is limited.

The treatment or condition label here, explained by the study, means: live attenuated yellow fever vaccine strain. Two biological replicates of bulk PBMCs were collected at each blood-draw timepoint. A standard Ficoll-Paque protocol was used to isolate PBMCs from peripheral blood. RNA was extracted with TriZol from bulk PBMCs, CD4 and CD8 fractions, and dextramer-positive and dextramer-negative fractions. The germline V gene sets CDR1 to KGHSH and CDR2 to LQKENI. The cysteine opens and the phenylalanine closes a CDR3 of 17 amino acids. The sequence is cut down to CDR3 DNA, 51 bases in frame from base 1. V gives up 3 bases and J gives up 9 bases, and the segment between their germline ends measures 23 bases. TCR cDNA was made using 5'RACE template switching, a step that added a universal primer site and unique molecular identifiers. Priming for cDNA synthesis came from both the TCR alpha and TCR beta constant segments. Two PCR steps were used to amplify libraries, with sample barcodes and sequencing adapters being added in the second step. Sequencing of the libraries was done on either Illumina HiSeq 2500 (2x100 bp) or NovaSeq (2x150 bp). As for the original processing: Demultiplexing of reads and collapsing into UMI consensus sequences were performed with MIGEC, and V(D)J alignment was carried out with MiXCR. Using edgeR on replicate PBMC samples, clonotypes were called vaccine-responding if FDR was below 0.01 and the log2 fold change was above 5 up to day 15. Each bulk clonotype was labeled CD4 or CD8 based on which sequenced repertoire, CD4 or CD8, contained the clonotype at higher abundance. TCRdb reprocessed the public reads (quality trimming at Q25 with fastp, clone calling with MiXCR) and kept in-frame beta chains. Each CDR3 protein gets just one entry, which takes the most common genes and DNA from the rows behind it. Clone size and V and J calls follow TCRdb, not the original study. The sample contains under 600,000 distinct CDR3 sequences, approximately 15% of them found a single time. The ten top clones hold over 12% of the sample.

In the case of this clonotype: Its antigen is currently not known. No much larger clone exists at a distance of one base, and base qualities are not known.

The sequence was collected from a man between 25 and 39 years old who received the YFV17D yellow fever vaccine. Source: PBMCs, taken on the day of the yellow fever booster vaccination. This chain joins TRBV18 to TRBJ1-4; too little of a D gene remains to name it. At the DNA level, the sequence is TGTGCCAGCTCACCTCTCGAATCCCAGGCGGGAGAGAAAAAACTGTTTTTT. It codes for CASSPLESQAGEKKLFF. Extended through the reference TRBV18 and TRBJ1-4 proteins, this CDR3 yields the full variable domain: NAGVMQNPRHLVRRRGQEARLRCSPMKGHSHVYWYRQLPEEGLKFMVYLQKENIIDESGMPKERFSAEFPKEGPSILRIQQVVRGDSAAYFCASSPLESQAGEKKLFFGSGTQLSVL.